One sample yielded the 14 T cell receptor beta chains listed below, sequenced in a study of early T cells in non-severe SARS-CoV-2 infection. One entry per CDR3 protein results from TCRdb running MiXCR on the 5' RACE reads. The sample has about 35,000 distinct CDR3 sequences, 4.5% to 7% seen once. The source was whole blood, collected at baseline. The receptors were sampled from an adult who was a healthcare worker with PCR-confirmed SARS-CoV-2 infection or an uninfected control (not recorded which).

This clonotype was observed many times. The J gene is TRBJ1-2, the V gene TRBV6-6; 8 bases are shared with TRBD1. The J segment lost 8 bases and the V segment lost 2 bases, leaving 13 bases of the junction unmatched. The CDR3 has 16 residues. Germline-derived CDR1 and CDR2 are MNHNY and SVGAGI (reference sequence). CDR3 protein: CASSYLGQGGREGYTF. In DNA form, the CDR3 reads TGTGCCAGCAGTTACCTAGGACAGGGAGGAAGAGAGGGCTACACCTTC.

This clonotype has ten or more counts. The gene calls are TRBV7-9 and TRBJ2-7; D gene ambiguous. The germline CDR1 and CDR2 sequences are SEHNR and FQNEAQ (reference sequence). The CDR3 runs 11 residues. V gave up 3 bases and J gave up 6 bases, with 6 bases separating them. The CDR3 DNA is TGTGCCAGCAGCTTGGACGGCGAGCAGTACTTC. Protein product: CASSLDGEQYF.

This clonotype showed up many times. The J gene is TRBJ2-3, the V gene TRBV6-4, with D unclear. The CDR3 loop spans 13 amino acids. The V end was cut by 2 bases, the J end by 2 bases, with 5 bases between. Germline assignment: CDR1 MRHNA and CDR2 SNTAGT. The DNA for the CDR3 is TGTGCCAGCAGTGACAGGGCCACAGATACGCAGTATTTT. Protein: CASSDRATDTQYF.

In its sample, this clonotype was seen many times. The CDR3 protein is CSVGENYGYTF. CDR3 DNA: TGCAGCGTAGGTGAGAACTATGGCTACACCTTC. The chain links TRBV29-1 to TRBJ1-2; D unresolved. The CDR3 is 11 residues long. CDR1 is SQVTM and CDR2 is ANQGSEA in the germline V gene. Deletions cut 6 bases from V and 2 bases from J, with 7 bases between.

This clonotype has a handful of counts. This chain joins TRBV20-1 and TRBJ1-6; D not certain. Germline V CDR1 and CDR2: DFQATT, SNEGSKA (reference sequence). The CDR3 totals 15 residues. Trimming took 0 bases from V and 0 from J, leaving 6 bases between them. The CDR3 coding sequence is TGCAGTGCTAGAGAGGGCAGCTCCTATAATTCACCCCTCCACTTT. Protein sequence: CSAREGSSYNSPLHF.

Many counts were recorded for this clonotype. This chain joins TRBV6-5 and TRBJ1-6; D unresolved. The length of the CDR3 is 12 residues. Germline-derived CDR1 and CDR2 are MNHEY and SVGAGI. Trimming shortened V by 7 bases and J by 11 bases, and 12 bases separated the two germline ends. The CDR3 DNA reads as TGTGCCAGCAAAAGTTGGGAGGCACCCCTCCACTTT. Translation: CASKSWEAPLHF.

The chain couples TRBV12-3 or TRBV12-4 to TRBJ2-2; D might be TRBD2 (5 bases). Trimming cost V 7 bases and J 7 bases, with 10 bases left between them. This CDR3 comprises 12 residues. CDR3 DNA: TGTGCCAGCACTATGGCGGGCGGGGAGCTGTTTTTT. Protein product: CASTMAGGELFF.

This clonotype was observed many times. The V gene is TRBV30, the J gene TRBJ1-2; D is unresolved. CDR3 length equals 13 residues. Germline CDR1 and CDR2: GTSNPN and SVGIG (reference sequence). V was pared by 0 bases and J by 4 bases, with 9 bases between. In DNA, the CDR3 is TGTGCCTGGAGTGTAACCCACTCCTATGGCTACACCTTC. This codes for CAWSVTHSYGYTF.

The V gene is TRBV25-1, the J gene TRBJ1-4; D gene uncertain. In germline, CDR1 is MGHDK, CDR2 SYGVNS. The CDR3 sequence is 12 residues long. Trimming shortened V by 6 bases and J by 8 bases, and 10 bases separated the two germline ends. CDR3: CASRRAGEKLFF. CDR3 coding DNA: TGTGCCAGCAGGAGGGCGGGAGAAAAACTGTTTTTT.

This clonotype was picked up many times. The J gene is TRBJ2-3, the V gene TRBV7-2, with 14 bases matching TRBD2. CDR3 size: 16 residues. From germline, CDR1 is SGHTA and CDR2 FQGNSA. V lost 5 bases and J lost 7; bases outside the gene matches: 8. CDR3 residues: CASSLGLAGGRHTQYF. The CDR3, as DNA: TGTGCCAGCAGCCTCGGACTAGCGGGAGGTCGACATACGCAGTATTTT.

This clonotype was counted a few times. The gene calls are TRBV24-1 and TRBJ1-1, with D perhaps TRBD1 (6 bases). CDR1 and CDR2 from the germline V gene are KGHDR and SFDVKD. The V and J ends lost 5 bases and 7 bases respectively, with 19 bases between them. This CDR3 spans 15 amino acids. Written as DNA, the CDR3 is TGTGCCACCAGTGGTCAGCAAGGGACACGGAATGAAGCTTTCTTT. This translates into CATSGQQGTRNEAFF.

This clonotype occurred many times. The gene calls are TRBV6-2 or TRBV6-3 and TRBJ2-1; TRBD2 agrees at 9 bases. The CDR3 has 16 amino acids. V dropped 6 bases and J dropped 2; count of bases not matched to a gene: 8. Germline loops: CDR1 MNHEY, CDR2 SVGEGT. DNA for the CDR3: TGTGCCAGCAGAAACCCCGGGACTAGCACCTACAATGAGCAGTTCTTC. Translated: CASRNPGTSTYNEQFF.

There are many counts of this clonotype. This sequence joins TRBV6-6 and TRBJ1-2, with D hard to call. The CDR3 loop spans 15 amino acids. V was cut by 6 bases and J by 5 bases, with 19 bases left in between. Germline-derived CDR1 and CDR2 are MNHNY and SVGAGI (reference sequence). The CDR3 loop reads CASSQPTTLIYGYTF. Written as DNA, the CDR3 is TGTGCCAGCAGCCAGCCGACGACATTAATTTATGGCTACACCTTC.

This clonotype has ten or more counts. CDR3 DNA: TGTGCCACCGCCCTCGGACAGCCGAACACTGAAGCTTTCTTT. This codes for CATALGQPNTEAFF. The V call is TRBV6-5, the J call TRBJ1-1; tentatively, D is TRBD1 (6 bases). This CDR3 comprises 14 residues. Germline CDR1 is MNHEY and CDR2 is SVGAGI. Trimming took off 10 bases at V and 1 base at J, with 16 bases between the two ends.